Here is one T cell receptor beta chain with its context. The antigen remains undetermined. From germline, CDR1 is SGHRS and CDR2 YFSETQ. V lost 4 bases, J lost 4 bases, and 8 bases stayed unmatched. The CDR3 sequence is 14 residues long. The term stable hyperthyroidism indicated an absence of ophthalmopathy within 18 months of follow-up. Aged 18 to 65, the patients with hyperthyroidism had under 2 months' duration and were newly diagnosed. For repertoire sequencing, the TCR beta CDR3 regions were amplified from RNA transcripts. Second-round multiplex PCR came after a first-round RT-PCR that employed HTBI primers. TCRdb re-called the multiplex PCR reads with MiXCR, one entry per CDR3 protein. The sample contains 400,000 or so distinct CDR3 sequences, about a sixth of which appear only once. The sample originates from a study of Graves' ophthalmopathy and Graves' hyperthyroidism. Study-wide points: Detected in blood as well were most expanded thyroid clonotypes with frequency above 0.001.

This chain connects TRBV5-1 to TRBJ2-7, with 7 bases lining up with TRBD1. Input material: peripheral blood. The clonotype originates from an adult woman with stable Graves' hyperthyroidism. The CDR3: CASSTATGWYEQYF. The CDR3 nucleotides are TGCGCCAGCAGCACCGCGACAGGGTGGTACGAGCAGTACTTC. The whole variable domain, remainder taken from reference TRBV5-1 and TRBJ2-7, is KAGVTQTPRYLIKTRGQQVTLSCSPISGHRSVSWYQQTPGQGLQFLFEYFSETQRNKGNFPGRFSGRQFSNSRSEMNVSTLELGDSALYLCASSTATGWYEQYFGPGTRLTVT.